The present TCR beta chain was sequenced within a study of Ad26.COV2.S vaccination and SARS-CoV-2 variants. Germline V gives CDR1 PRHDT, CDR2 FYEKMQ (reference sequence). The CDR3 extends over 14 amino acids. V shed 4 bases, J shed 8 bases, and the junction held 7 bases outside the gene matches. Assay: immunoSEQ multiplex PCR; the TCRdb copy retains only in-frame clones and omits some. This sample has 300,000 to 500,000 clones; about 88% occur once, and the top ten carry approximately 3.7%. Regarding treatment: roughly 20 received Ad26.COV2.S at low or high dose, single or two shots; about five received placebo; per-sample allocation not given. At day 63 after the first vaccine or placebo injection, samples were drawn. This clone was seen a single time.

The chain combines TRBV13 with TRBJ2-1, with 8 bases identical to TRBD1. Sequenced here: peripheral blood, sampled in a trial of Ad26.COV2.S vaccine versus placebo. This receptor was identified in a person aged 18-65 years who received the Ad26.COV2.S COVID-19 vaccine or a placebo. The CDR3 here is CASSSTVRGHEQFF. The CDR3 bases are TGTGCCAGCAGCTCCACCGTCAGGGGGCATGAGCAGTTCTTC.